What follows is one TCR beta chain and its context. Its antigen is still unknown. One base away there is no much larger clone; base qualities are not given. This sample was included in a study of technical replicates of blood from a few donors listed by TCRdb under 2017. Libraries were made using the immunoSEQ multiplex PCR assay. The clones in this table, taken by TCRdb from immuneACCESS, are in-frame only. Not every clone is retained; where verified, under half of the shortfall comes from an unresolved V gene, and the cause of the rest is unknown. Here the sample has tens of thousands of clones; 95% occur a single time. The ten largest clones capture 0.25% of the sample. V is clipped by 3 bases and J by 3 bases, and the sequence between their germline boundaries is 7 bases long. For CDR1 and CDR2, the germline V gene lists KGHSH and LQKENI. The CDR3 measures 13 amino acids from cysteine to phenylalanine. Only the CDR3 DNA stays, 39 bases, in frame from base 1.

The sequenced material came from T cells isolated from PBMCs. The rearranged chain carries TRBV18 and TRBJ2-3, with no D gene named confidently. The receptor was derived from a human donor in good health. The CDR3 loop reads CASSPLDTDTQYF. The DNA sequence reads TGTGCCAGCTCACCCTTAGATACAGATACGCAGTATTTT.